This T cell receptor beta chain was obtained from a study of blood T cell repertoires in COVID-19. Study overall: Material from acute and convalescent COVID-19 was sourced from the United States, Italy and Spain. T cells, B-cell-depleted T cells, or PBMCs supplied cDNA or gDNA.

Source study methods: Estimated nucleated cell counts came from reference gene primer amplification. The repertoire was sequenced with immunoSEQ multiplex PCR; TCRdb's copy has only in-frame clones and lacks some. That table furnishes V, J and clone size, whereas the DNA furnished D and trimming. The sample carries about 190,000 clones, around 86% recorded once. Trimming cost V 0 bases and J 5 bases, with 21 bases left between them. CDR3 length equals 17 residues. From germline, CDR1 is SGHTS and CDR2 YDEGEE. Sequencing was carried out using peripheral blood. This receptor was taken from a woman in her thirties or forties with acute or convalescent COVID-19. The V call is TRBV5-8, the J call TRBJ2-7, with a tentative D call TRBD1 (6 bases). CDR3 amino acids: CASSLGLSSLAGDEQYF. CDR3 bases: TGTGCCAGCAGCTTGGGTTTAAGCTCATTGGCAGGGGACGAGCAGTACTTC. Supplemented by reference TRBV5-8 and TRBJ2-7, the full variable domain reads EAGVTQSPTHLIKTRGQQATLRCSPISGHTSVYWYQQALGLGLQFLLWYDEGEERNRGNFPPRFSGRQFPNYSSELNVNALELEDSALYLCASSLGLSSLAGDEQYFGPGTRLTVT.